The TCR beta chain described here comes from a study of blood T cell repertoires in COVID-19. Whole-study context: The United States, Italy and Spain supplied acute and convalescent COVID-19 samples.

Generated by immunoSEQ multiplex PCR, the TCRdb table keeps only in-frame clones and is missing some. The profile covers roughly 50,000 clones, with roughly 90% appearing a single time and more than 15% taken by the ten largest. Per germline, CDR1 LGHDT and CDR2 YNNKEL (reference sequence). This CDR3 has 15 amino acids. V lost 0 bases to trimming and J lost 4 bases, with 10 bases between them. Sequenced sample: peripheral blood. This sequence originates from a human donor in a cohort sampled during active COVID-19. This chain links TRBV3-1 (or the pseudogene TRBV3-2) with TRBJ1-5; D unclear. The CDR3 loop is CASSQDTVSNQPQHF. CDR3 in DNA: TGTGCCAGCAGCCAAGACACGGTTTCGAATCAGCCCCAGCATTTT.